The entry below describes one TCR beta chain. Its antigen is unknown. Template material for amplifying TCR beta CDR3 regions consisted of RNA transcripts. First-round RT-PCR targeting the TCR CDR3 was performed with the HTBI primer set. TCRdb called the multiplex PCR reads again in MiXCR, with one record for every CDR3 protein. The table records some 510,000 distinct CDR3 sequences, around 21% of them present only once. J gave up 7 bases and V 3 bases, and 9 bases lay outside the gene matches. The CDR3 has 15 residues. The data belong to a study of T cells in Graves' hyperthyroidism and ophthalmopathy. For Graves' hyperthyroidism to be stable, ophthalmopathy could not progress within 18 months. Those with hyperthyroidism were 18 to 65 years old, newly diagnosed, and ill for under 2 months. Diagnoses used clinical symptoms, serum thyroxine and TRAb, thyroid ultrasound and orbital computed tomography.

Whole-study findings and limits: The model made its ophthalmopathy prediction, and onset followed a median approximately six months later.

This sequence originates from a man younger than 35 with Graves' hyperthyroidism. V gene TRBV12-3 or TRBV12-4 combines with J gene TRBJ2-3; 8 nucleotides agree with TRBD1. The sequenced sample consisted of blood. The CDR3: CASSLTGVPGHTQYF. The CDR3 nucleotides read TGTGCCAGCAGTTTGACAGGGGTCCCGGGGCATACGCAGTATTTT.